The present TCR beta chain was sequenced within a study of cytomegalovirus exposure and HLA in healthy donors listed by TCRdb under 2017. Broadly, across the study: In an earlier analysis of roughly 590 of the donors, 250 to 300 Gb of sequence data and 117 million unique TCR beta sequences from 150 million to 200 million T cells were reported. Roughly 320 gigabases of sequencing data and approximately 91 million unique TCR sequences made up an early release that covered around 640 HLA-typed donors. Among the roughly 430 genotyped donors, about 83% belonged to the genetic ancestry cluster associated with self-reported Caucasian donors. The study aimed to test whether signatures of past pathogen exposure could be identified by cataloging public T cell receptors. The study used immunosequencing to profile the T cell repertoires of around 600 subjects and linked those repertoires to cytomegalovirus serostatus. Along with the roughly 700-subject first cohort, a separate validation cohort of more than 90 different subjects was used. High-throughput TCR immunosequencing, statistical association of individual TCRs with disease status, and machine learning were combined to predict cytomegalovirus infection status. In a later analysis, previously published TCR beta repertoires from about 640 donors were re-analyzed and high-resolution HLA genotyping was added so that TCR occurrence patterns could be studied. Rather than drawing on any new phenotypic data, the later analysis identified candidate immune exposures from TCR beta sequences and the way those sequences occurred across donors. An earlier analysis of 500 to 650 of the donors applied high-throughput TCR beta sequencing to assess whether each TCR beta V gene segment acted as functional or pseudogenic. Donor age, sex, ethnicity and CMV serostatus were compiled together with the repertoire data. Genome-wide SNP genotypes for about three fifths of the roughly 670 donors were used in a later genetic analysis, which treated that subset as a discovery cohort. All discovery cohort repertoires had been generated using a single sequencing platform. Both class I and class II loci were covered by HLA typing, at four-digit resolution. The number of typed donors differed by locus: about 629-630 for A, B, C, DRB1 and DQB1; 500 to 550 for DQA1; about 600 for DPA1; and some 450 for DPB1. Four or five DR-DQ haplotypes were handled as single units for association and clustering, since linkage in the cohort was strong. Across some 400 genotyped donors of the cohort, an average of approximately 220,000 unique TCR beta nucleotide sequences per donor were sequenced, and roughly a sixth of those sequences were non-productive.

As to this clone: Its antigen is currently not known. The input lacks base qualities; no much larger clone sits a single base away.

The cohort comprised under 700 healthy bone marrow donors. Cohort members were all nominally healthy when sampled, although unrecorded immune exposures were likely present. The donor tested CMV seronegative and was one of the 352 seronegative cohort members. Every donor gave a peripheral blood sample, and the peripheral blood mononuclear cells from that sample were used for TCR beta sequencing. Genomic DNA extraction from the blood cell samples was performed with the Qiagen DNeasy Blood Extraction Kit. What the work shows at the level of the full study, not this receptor alone: According to a later analysis, most CMV-associated TCR beta chains appeared to be HLA-restricted, and the HLA associations seemed to be driven largely by CMV exposure. Most TCR sequences were observed very rarely across donors, whereas some public TCRs were present in many individuals. A further reported finding was that TCR beta sequences accurately predicted the HLA-A and HLA-B alleles for most subjects in the first cohort. Some IMGT-functional V segments, including TRBV6-2 and TRBV6-3, could not be told apart with the 87-base-pair reads, so those segments were excluded. CMV serostatus was the only immune exposure information available for the cohort. In a later genetic analysis, a missense DCLRE1C variant was associated with V-gene and J-gene trimming of TCR beta chains, and the association was replicated in an independent cohort. Because counts were too low, some 17 rarely observed V segments, including chromosome 9 orphons, were excluded from the earlier analysis of around 640 of the donors. In vitro tests confirmed that a few of the cytomegalovirus-associated TCR beta chains recognize cytomegalovirus antigens. The authors suggested that the approach could potentially be extended to other disease states and immunological phenotypes. In a later analysis, the rate of TCR association differed among HLA loci, with DRB1 alleles having the most associated TCRs and HLA-C alleles having the fewest. Compared with the approximately 700-donor mean, donors in an Asian-associated ancestry cluster had fewer N-insertions in productive TCRs, according to a later genetic analysis. In a later analysis, several top co-occurrence clusters were reported to appear linked to parvovirus B19, influenza, CMV and Epstein-Barr virus. In an earlier analysis of around 500 of the donors, most TCR beta V segments appeared in productive rearrangements about 87% or about 30% of the time, broadly matching IMGT annotations. A later analysis associated about 17,000 TCR beta sequences with specific HLA alleles at a false discovery rate of 0.05. Because HLA typing was unavailable for some donors at each locus, only the typed subset was used in association tests. In a later analysis, HLA-associated TCR beta chains showed more clonal expansion and lower generation probabilities than non-associated chains that were equally common. Strong co-occurrence of HLA alleles, especially DR and DQ, made assigning TCR associations to individual alleles difficult. A group of highly shared sequence variants was considered likely to be a technical artifact of the sequencing pipeline. The classifier was reported to diagnose cytomegalovirus status with high specificity and sensitivity in both the original and validation cohorts. In this cohort, only TCR beta chains were sequenced, and detectable features were limited by the absence of alpha or paired-chain data. Roughly uniform sequencing depth across donors was assumed in presence/absence analyses, although this assumption may not hold. Linkage disequilibrium might explain the correlated functional status among segregating V segments, but an unknown experimental factor could not be excluded. In the study, 150 to 200 TCR beta chains were listed as associated with cytomegalovirus.

The receptor library was made with the immunoSEQ multiplex PCR assay. A mixture of 60 forward primers for TCR Vbeta segments and 13 reverse primers for TCR Jbeta segments was used in the multiplex PCR. The CDR3 region of rearranged TCR beta genes was amplified from genomic DNA with a multiplex PCR assay. Amplified TCR beta libraries were sequenced as 87-base-pair reads on the Illumina HiSeq System. The original methods were these. A later analysis tallied around 87 million unique TCR beta chains across the 650 to 750 repertoires, and about 12 million of those chains were shared by two or more donors. A nearest-neighbor algorithm error-corrected the raw reads and collapsed the reads into unique sequences, merging closely related sequences to remove PCR and sequencing errors. To assign V, D and J gene segments, CDR3 sequences were aligned to IMGT reference sequences. Each retained sequence needed at least a six-nucleotide match to both a V gene segment and a J gene segment. Rearrangements were classified as productive when the CDR3 lacked stop codons and remained in frame with V and J, and all other rearrangements were classified as non-productive. Following IMGT convention, CDR3 was defined as the stretch from the second conserved V-encoded cysteine up to the conserved J-encoded phenylalanine. The earlier analysis of fewer than 750 of the donors excluded sequences that lacked an unambiguous match to a single V gene segment. An earlier analysis of some 610 of the donors called V segments functional above 56.7% productive rearrangements and segregating when the between-donor standard deviation exceeded 5%. A statistical classification framework was built to diagnose cytomegalovirus status from the catalog of TCR beta chain sequences. A later analysis assigned V and J genes by comparing TCR nucleotide sequences with IMGT/GENE-DB human TR gene sequences. The TCRdist pipeline was used in a later analysis to assign CDR3 sequences and most-parsimonious VDJ recombination scenarios. In a later analysis, each TCR beta chain was defined by its CDR3 amino acid sequence together with its V-gene family, and reads lacking a unique V-gene family were excluded. As a way to deal with suspected cross-contamination and a sequencing artifact, a later analysis dropped hundreds of nucleotide sequences that were highly shared and had low generation probability. In a later analysis, a clonal expansion index for each public chain was calculated from normalized within-repertoire ranks of inferred template counts. In a later analysis, generation probabilities were computed using a VDJ recombination model fitted to out-of-frame rearrangements, and the results were checked against IGoR. Hypergeometric tests were used in a later analysis to score TCR-TCR, TCR-HLA and TCR-CMV co-occurrence, with a repertoire-size bias correction applied to the TCR pairs. In a later analysis, false discovery rates were estimated by permuting HLA or CMV assignments 20 times. In a later analysis, co-occurring TCRs were grouped using DBSCAN, and TCRdist sequence similarity was added for clustering within HLA-allele-positive subsets. Repertoires with fewer than 30,000 or more than 120,000 public chains, plus five repertoires with anomalous nucleotide sharing, were excluded from co-occurrence clustering. TCRdb re-hosts the immuneACCESS table, in-frame sequences only. Its copies lack some clones; in the studies checked, an unresolved V gene accounts for under half of them, and the cause for the rest is not known. Clonal size and the V and J genes are those of that table, whereas D and trimming came from the DNA. The sample yields more than 90,000 clones; roughly 70% were counted once. Over 9.5% of the sample lies in the top ten.

Based on the germline V gene, the CDR1 and CDR2 sequences are LGHNA and YSLEER. Spanning cysteine to phenylalanine, the CDR3 consists of 13 amino acids. The sequence is cut down to CDR3 DNA, 39 bases in frame from base 1. V and J are truncated by 5 bases and 6 bases respectively, leaving an intervening sequence of 13 bases. The chain was built from TRBV4-3 and TRBJ2-5; no D gene is confidently identified. The TCR sequence derives from a man aged 45 to 65 in good health and CMV-seronegative. Sequenced: PBMCs. The CDR3 corresponds to CASSVGQWKTQYF. The DNA sequence follows: TGCGCCAGCAGCGTGGGCCAATGGAAGACCCAGTACTTC.